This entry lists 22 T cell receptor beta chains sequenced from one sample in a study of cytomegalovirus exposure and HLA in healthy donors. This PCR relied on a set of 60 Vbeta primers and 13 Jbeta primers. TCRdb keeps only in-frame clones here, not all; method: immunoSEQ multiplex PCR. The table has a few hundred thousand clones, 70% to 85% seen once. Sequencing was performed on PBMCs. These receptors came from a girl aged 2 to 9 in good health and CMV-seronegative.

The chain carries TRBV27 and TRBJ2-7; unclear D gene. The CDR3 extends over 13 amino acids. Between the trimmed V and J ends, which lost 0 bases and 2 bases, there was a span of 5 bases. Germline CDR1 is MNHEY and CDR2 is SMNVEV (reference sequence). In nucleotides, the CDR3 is TGTGCCAGCAGTTTATCCACTGCCTACGAGCAGTACTTC. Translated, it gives CASSLSTAYEQYF.

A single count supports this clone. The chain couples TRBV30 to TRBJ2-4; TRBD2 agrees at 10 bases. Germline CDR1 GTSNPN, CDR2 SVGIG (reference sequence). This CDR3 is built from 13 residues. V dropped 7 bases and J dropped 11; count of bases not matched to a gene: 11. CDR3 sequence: CAYAGTSVLVQYF. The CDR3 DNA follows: TGTGCCTACGCCGGGACTAGCGTGTTGGTTCAGTACTTC.

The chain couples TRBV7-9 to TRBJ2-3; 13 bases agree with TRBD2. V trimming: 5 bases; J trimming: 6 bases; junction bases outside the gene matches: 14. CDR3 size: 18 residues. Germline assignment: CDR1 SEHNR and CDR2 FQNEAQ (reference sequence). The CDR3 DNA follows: TGTGCCAGCAGCCGGGGGACTAGCGGGACCGGATTAGGGGATACGCAGTATTTT. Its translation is CASSRGTSGTGLGDTQYF.

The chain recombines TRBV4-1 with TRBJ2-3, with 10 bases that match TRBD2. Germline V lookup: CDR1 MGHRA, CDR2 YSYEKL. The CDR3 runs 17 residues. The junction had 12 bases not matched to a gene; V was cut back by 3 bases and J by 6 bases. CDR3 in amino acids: CASSHVKLAGSEDTQYF. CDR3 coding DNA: TGCGCCAGCAGCCATGTAAAACTAGCGGGATCCGAGGATACGCAGTATTTT.

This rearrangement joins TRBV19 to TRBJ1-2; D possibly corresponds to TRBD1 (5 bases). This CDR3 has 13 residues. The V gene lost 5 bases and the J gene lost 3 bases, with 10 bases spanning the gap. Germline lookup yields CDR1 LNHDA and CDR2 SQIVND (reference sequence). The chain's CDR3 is CASSSDSYYGYTF. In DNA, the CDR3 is TGTGCCAGTAGTTCAGACAGCTACTATGGCTACACCTTC.

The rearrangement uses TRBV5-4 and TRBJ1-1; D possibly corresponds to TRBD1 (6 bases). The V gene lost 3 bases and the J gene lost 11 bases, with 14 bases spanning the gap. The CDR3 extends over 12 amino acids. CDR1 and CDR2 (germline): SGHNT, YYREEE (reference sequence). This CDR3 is CASSSGAGGAFF. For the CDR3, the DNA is TGTGCCAGCAGCTCAGGGGCCGGCGGGGCTTTCTTT.

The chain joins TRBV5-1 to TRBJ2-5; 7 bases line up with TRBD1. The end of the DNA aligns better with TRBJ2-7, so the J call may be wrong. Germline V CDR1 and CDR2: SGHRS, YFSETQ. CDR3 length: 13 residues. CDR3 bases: TGCGCCAGCAGCTTGGAAGACAGGGCCGAGCAGTACTTC. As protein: CASSLEDRAEQYF.

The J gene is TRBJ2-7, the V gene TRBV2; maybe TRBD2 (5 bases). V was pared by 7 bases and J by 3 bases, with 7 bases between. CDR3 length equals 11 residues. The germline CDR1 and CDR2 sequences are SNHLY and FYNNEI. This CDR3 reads CASTGGYEQYF. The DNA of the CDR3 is TGTGCCAGCACCGGAGGCTACGAGCAGTACTTC.

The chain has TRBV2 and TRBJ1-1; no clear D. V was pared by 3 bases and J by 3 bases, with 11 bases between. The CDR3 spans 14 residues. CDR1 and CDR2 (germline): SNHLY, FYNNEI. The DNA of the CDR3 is TGTGCCAGCAGTGAGGCACCAGAGGACACTGAAGCTTTCTTT. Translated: CASSEAPEDTEAFF. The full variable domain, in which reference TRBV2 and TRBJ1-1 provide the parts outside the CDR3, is EPEVTQTPSHQVTQMGQEVILRCVPISNHLYFYWYRQILGQKVEFLVSFYNNEISEKSEIFDDQFSVERPDGSNFTLKIRSTKLEDSAMYFCASSEAPEDTEAFFGQGTRLTVV.

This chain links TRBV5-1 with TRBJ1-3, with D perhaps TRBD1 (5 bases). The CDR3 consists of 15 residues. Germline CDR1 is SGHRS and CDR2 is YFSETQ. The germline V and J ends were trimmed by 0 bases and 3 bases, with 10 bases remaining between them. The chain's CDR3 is CASSLVQGGGNTIYF. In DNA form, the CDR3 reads TGCGCCAGCAGCTTGGTTCAGGGAGGTGGAAACACCATATATTTT. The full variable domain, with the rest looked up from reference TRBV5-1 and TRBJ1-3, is KAGVTQTPRYLIKTRGQQVTLSCSPISGHRSVSWYQQTPGQGLQFLFEYFSETQRNKGNFPGRFSGRQFSNSRSEMNVSTLELGDSALYLCASSLVQGGGNTIYFGEGSWLTVV.

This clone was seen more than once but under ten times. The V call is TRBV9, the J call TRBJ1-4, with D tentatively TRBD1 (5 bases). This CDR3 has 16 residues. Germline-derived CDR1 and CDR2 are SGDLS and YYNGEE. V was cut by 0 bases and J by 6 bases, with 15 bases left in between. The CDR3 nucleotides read TGTGCCAGCAGCGTAGGCGTTAGGGCAGGGTATGAAAAACTGTTTTTT. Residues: CASSVGVRAGYEKLFF.

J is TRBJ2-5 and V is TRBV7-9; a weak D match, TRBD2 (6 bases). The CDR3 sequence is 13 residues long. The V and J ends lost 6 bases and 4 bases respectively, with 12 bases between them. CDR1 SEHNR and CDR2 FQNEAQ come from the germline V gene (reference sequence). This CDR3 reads CASSLALGETQYF. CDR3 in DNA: TGTGCCAGCAGTCTAGCGTTAGGAGAGACCCAGTACTTC.

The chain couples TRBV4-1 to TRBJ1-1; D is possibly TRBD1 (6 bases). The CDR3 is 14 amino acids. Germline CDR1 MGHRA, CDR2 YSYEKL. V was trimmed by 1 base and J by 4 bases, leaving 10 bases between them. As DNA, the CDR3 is TGCGCCAGCAGCCAAGTAGGGGGTCCCACTGAAGCTTTCTTT. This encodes CASSQVGGPTEAFF.

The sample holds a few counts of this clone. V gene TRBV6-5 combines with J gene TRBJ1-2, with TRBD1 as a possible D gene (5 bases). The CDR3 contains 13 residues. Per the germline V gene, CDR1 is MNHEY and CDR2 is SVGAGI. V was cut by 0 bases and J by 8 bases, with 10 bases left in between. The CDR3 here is CASSYSGGKGYTF. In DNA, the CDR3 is TGTGCCAGCAGTTACTCGGGGGGGAAGGGCTACACCTTC.

The CDR3 nucleotides read TGTGCCAGCAGCTTCACAGGTTCCTACGAGCAGTACTTC. Translated: CASSFTGSYEQYF. The chain is built from TRBV7-9 and TRBJ2-7; tentative D call: TRBD1 (5 bases). Between the trimmed V and J ends, which lost 3 bases and 1 base, there was a span of 7 bases. The CDR3 is made up of 13 amino acids. Germline CDR1 and CDR2: SEHNR and FQNEAQ (reference sequence).

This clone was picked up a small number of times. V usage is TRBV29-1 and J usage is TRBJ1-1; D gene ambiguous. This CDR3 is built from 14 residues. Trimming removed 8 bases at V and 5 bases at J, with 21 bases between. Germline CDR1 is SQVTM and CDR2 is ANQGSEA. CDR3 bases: TGCAGCTTCGCCCCGGCGGGAGGGTTTACTGAAGCTTTCTTT. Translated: CSFAPAGGFTEAFF.

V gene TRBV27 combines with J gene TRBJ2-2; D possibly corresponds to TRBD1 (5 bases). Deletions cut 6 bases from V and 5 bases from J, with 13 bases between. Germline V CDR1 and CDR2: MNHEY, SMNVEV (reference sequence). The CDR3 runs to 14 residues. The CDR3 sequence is CASSPGSLTGELFF. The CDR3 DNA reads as TGTGCCAGCAGCCCAGGGTCCCTGACCGGGGAGCTGTTTTTT.

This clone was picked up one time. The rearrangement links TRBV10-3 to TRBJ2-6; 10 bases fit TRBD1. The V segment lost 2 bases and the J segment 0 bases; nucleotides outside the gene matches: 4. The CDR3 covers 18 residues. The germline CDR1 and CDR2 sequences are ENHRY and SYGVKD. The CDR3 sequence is CAISELGDRGSGANVLTF. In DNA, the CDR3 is TGTGCCATCAGTGAGCTGGGGGACAGGGGCTCTGGGGCCAACGTCCTGACTTTC.

CDR3 sequence (DNA): TGTGCCAGCAGCTTAGGGCAGGGGGCAAGGGAAAAACTGTTTTTT. Protein product: CASSLGQGAREKLFF. The genes are TRBV7-7 and TRBJ1-4; 8 positions match TRBD1. The CDR3 length is 15 residues. Looked up from germline, CDR1 is SSHAT and CDR2 is FNYEAQ (reference sequence). Germline trimming cut 1 base from V and 8 bases from J; bases unmatched to any gene: 6.

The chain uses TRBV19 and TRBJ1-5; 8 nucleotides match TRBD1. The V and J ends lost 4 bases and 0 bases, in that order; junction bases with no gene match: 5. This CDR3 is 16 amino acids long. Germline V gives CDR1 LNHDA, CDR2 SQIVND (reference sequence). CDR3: CASSSTGTGSNQPQHF. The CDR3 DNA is TGTGCCAGTAGTAGCACCGGGACAGGTAGCAATCAGCCCCAGCATTTT. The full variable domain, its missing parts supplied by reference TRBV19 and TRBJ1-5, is DGGITQSPKYLFRKEGQNVTLSCEQNLNHDAMYWYRQDPGQGLRLIYYSQIVNDFQKGDIAEGYSVSREKKESFPLTVTSAQKNPTAFYLCASSSTGTGSNQPQHFGDGTRLSIL.

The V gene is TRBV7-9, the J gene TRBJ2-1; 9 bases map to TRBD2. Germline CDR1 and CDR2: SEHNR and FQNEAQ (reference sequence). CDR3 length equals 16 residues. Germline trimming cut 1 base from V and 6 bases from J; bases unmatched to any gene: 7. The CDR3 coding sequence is TGTGCCAGCAGCTTAGTCGACGCGGGAGGGCCCAATGAGCAGTTCTTC. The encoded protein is CASSLVDAGGPNEQFF.

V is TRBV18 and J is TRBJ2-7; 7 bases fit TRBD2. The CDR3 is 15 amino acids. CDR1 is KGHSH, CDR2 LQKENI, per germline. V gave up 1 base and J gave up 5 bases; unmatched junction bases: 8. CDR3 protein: CASSPQPAGSHEQYF. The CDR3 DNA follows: TGTGCCAGCTCACCACAGCCAGCGGGGTCCCACGAGCAGTACTTC.